Following are 23 T cell receptor beta chains from one sample sequenced in a study of cytomegalovirus exposure and HLA in healthy donors. This PCR relied on a set of 60 Vbeta primers and 13 Jbeta primers. Profiling relied on immunoSEQ multiplex PCR, and the TCRdb table lists in-frame clones only, not all of them. This sample has approximately 130,000 clones, with 65% to 90% found just once. Sequencing input: PBMCs. The origin of the receptors is a girl under 10 years old in good health and CMV-seronegative.

The CDR3 reads CASSLTGNDEQFF. The CDR3 DNA is TGTGCCAGCAGCCTCACAGGGAACGATGAGCAGTTCTTC. V and J are TRBV7-3 and TRBJ2-1; the D gene is possibly TRBD1 (6 bases). Trimming removed 5 bases from V and 8 bases from J, with 13 bases in between. Germline V gene sequence: CDR1 SGHTA, CDR2 FQGTGA. The CDR3 spans 13 residues.

The chain links TRBV4-3 to TRBJ2-7; perhaps TRBD2 as D (7 bases). This CDR3 spans 14 amino acids. Germline CDR1 and CDR2: LGHNA and YSLEER. Trimming removed 8 bases from V and 9 bases from J, with 23 bases in between. CDR3 DNA sequence: TGCGCCAGCCCAAAGGGGGGGCCGGAGCTCAGGCAGTACTTC. Protein: CASPKGGPELRQYF.

This clone was recorded a few times. The chain is built from TRBV6-5 and TRBJ1-1; D gene ambiguous. The ends were cut back, 2 bases at V and 5 bases at J, with 6 bases in the middle. The germline V gene encodes CDR1 MNHEY and CDR2 SVGAGI. This CDR3 contains 12 residues. CDR3: CASSYEGTEAFF. For the CDR3, the DNA is TGTGCCAGCAGTTACGAGGGTACTGAAGCTTTCTTT.

This clone was seen a handful of times. Written as DNA, the CDR3 is TGTGCCAGCAGCCAACAACAGGGCTCTGGGGCCAACGTCCTGACTTTC. Translated: CASSQQQGSGANVLTF. The V call is TRBV4-2, the J call TRBJ2-6; weak D call: TRBD1 (6 bases). V lost 2 bases to trimming and J lost 0 bases, with 8 bases between them. Per the germline V gene, CDR1 is LGHNA and CDR2 is YNFKEQ. This CDR3 has 16 residues.

This clone occurred a few times. The rearrangement uses TRBV18 and TRBJ2-6, with D maybe TRBD2 (5 bases). CDR3 length: 17 amino acids. Germline CDR1 and CDR2: KGHSH and LQKENI. Trimming stripped 4 bases from V and 0 bases from J, with 13 bases between. The CDR3 loop is CASSLTGGYSGANVLTF. The CDR3, as DNA: TGTGCCAGCTCACTCACGGGCGGGTACTCTGGGGCCAACGTCCTGACTTTC.

This clone showed up just once. This sequence joins TRBV25-1 and TRBJ1-5; 10 nucleotides agree with TRBD1. This CDR3 contains 15 residues. CDR1 and CDR2 (germline): MGHDK, SYGVNS. Trimming removed 4 bases from V and 7 bases from J; junction bases left unmatched: 7. The chain's CDR3 is CASSGGTGEEQPQHF. The CDR3 nucleotides are TGTGCCAGCAGTGGGGGGACAGGGGAGGAACAGCCCCAGCATTTT.

This chain connects TRBV5-8 to TRBJ1-5; D is perhaps TRBD1 (6 bases). The CDR3 is made up of 13 amino acids. Germline CDR1 is SGHTS and CDR2 is YDEGEE. Trimming left V 6 bases short and J 2 bases short, with 9 bases between. The CDR3 DNA follows: TGTGCCAGCACACACAGGGGCAATCAGCCCCAGCATTTT. Translation: CASTHRGNQPQHF. Full variable domain (remainder filled in from reference TRBV5-8 and TRBJ1-5): EAGVTQSPTHLIKTRGQQATLRCSPISGHTSVYWYQQALGLGLQFLLWYDEGEERNRGNFPPRFSGRQFPNYSSELNVNALELEDSALYLCASTHRGNQPQHFGDGTRLSIL.

This chain joins TRBV29-1 and TRBJ2-2; D perhaps matches TRBD1 (6 bases). The V and J ends lost 4 bases and 5 bases respectively, with 11 bases between them. CDR1 is SQVTM and CDR2 is ANQGSEA in the germline V gene. The CDR3 extends over 13 amino acids. CDR3 nucleotide sequence: TGCAGCGTTGCCCCAGGGGTAACCGGGGAGCTGTTTTTT. Its translation: CSVAPGVTGELFF.

The rearrangement links TRBV9 to TRBJ1-5; D is undetermined. The ends were cut back, 4 bases at V and 1 base at J, with 9 bases in the middle. The V gene's germline CDR1 is SGDLS and CDR2 YYNGEE. This CDR3 comprises 14 residues. CDR3 residues: CASSLASSNQPQHF. The CDR3 coding sequence is TGTGCCAGCAGCCTAGCGAGCAGCAATCAGCCCCAGCATTTT.

The rearrangement uses TRBV27 and TRBJ1-1; D gene ambiguous. The CDR3 sequence is 14 residues long. V gave up 2 bases and J gave up 3 bases, with 10 bases separating them. Germline V CDR1 and CDR2: MNHEY, SMNVEV (reference sequence). The CDR3 region has the DNA TGTGCCAGCAGTTTAAGGACTAGGCACACTGAAGCTTTCTTT. Its protein is CASSLRTRHTEAFF.

The V gene is TRBV18, the J gene TRBJ2-1, with 10 bases aligning to TRBD2. CDR3 size: 18 residues. V dropped 0 bases and J dropped 0; count of bases not matched to a gene: 5. In germline, CDR1 is KGHSH, CDR2 LQKENI. DNA of the CDR3: TGTGCCAGCTCACCACCGGGACTAGCGCAAAGCTCCTACAATGAGCAGTTCTTC. It codes for CASSPPGLAQSSYNEQFF. Looking up the rest from reference TRBV18 and TRBJ2-1 gives the full variable domain: NAGVMQNPRHLVRRRGQEARLRCSPMKGHSHVYWYRQLPEEGLKFMVYLQKENIIDESGMPKERFSAEFPKEGPSILRIQQVVRGDSAAYFCASSPPGLAQSSYNEQFFGPGTRLTVL.

The chain couples TRBV4-3 to TRBJ2-7; 11 bases agree with TRBD1. Germline CDR1 reads LGHNA; CDR2 reads YSLEER. V shed 3 bases, J shed 4 bases, and the junction held 5 bases outside the gene matches. CDR3 length: 15 residues. As DNA, the CDR3 is TGCGCCAGCAGCCAGGACCGGGACAGGGGGTACGAGCAGTACTTC. Translating it yields CASSQDRDRGYEQYF.

A word on this clone: This specimen includes other DNA sequences encoding the same CDR3. The chain combines TRBV5-1 with TRBJ2-2, with 10 bases identical to TRBD2. The V gene end was trimmed by 5 bases and the J gene end by 7 bases; junction bases not matched to a gene: 11. The CDR3 consists of 16 residues. Germline V gene data show CDR1 as SGHRS and CDR2 as YFSETQ. The CDR3 protein is CASSGLAGVRDGELFF. For the CDR3, the DNA is TGCGCCAGCAGTGGGCTAGCGGGAGTAAGGGACGGGGAGCTGTTTTTT.

This clone has a handful of counts. The gene calls are TRBV7-2 and TRBJ2-3; D ambiguous. Germline V gives CDR1 SGHTA, CDR2 FQGNSA. The CDR3 has 13 residues. V lost 5 bases and J 2 bases, leaving 8 bases between the germline ends. The CDR3 DNA follows: TGTGCCAGCAGCCCATTCATCACAGATACGCAGTATTTT. Its protein is CASSPFITDTQYF.

This clone was observed a handful of times. This chain joins TRBV7-6 and TRBJ2-7, with TRBD1 matching over 10 bases. J gave up 4 bases and V 5 bases, and 11 bases lay outside the gene matches. The CDR3 loop spans 16 amino acids. Germline-derived CDR1 and CDR2 are SGHVS and FNYEAQ. The CDR3 loop reads CASSPGQGGTFYEQYF. The CDR3 DNA is TGTGCCAGCAGCCCTGGACAGGGGGGCACTTTTTACGAGCAGTACTTC.

The chain uses TRBV25-1 and TRBJ2-3; 9 bases align to TRBD2. Germline V gene sequence: CDR1 MGHDK, CDR2 SYGVNS. V gave up 4 bases and J gave up 2 bases; unmatched junction bases: 4. The length of the CDR3 is 15 residues. This chain's CDR3 is CASSGLAGVTDTQYF. DNA of the CDR3: TGTGCCAGCAGTGGGTTAGCGGGGGTCACAGATACGCAGTATTTT.

This chain joins TRBV5-1 and TRBJ1-2; 11 nucleotides line up with TRBD1. In germline, CDR1 is SGHRS, CDR2 YFSETQ. The CDR3 contains 17 residues. J was trimmed by 4 bases and V by 8 bases; bases with no gene match: 16. CDR3: CASSPRGQGGYGYGYTF. DNA of the CDR3: TGCGCCAGTAGCCCCAGGGGACAGGGGGGTTATGGCTATGGCTACACCTTC.

The chain links TRBV5-1 to TRBJ1-1; the match to TRBD1 covers 8 bases. The germline gives CDR1 SGHRS, CDR2 YFSETQ. Trimming cost V 4 bases and J 12 bases; bases outside gene matches: 8. The CDR3 spans 12 residues. CDR3 bases: TGCGCCAGCAGCCTGAGGACAGGGATTACTTTCTTT. Amino acid sequence: CASSLRTGITFF.

The chain has TRBV7-3 and TRBJ2-5, with 11 bases fitting TRBD2. The CDR3 sequence is 14 residues long. J lost 11 bases, V lost 4 bases, and 9 bases had no gene match. In germline, CDR1 is SGHTA, CDR2 FQGTGA. The CDR3 loop reads CASSSLSGGAEQYF. For the CDR3, the DNA is TGTGCCAGCAGCTCTCTTAGCGGGGGGGCGGAGCAGTACTTC.

This clone was observed a single time. The rearrangement uses TRBV4-2 and TRBJ2-5, with 9 bases identical to TRBD1. The J call is uncertain, as TRBJ2-7 better fits the DNA end. Germline V gene data show CDR1 as LGHNA and CDR2 as YNFKEQ. The length of the CDR3 is 15 residues. The CDR3 region has the DNA TGTGCCAGCAGCCTACCGGGACAGGGAGGTTACGAGCAGTACTTC. It is translated as CASSLPGQGGYEQYF.

The V and J genes are TRBV9 and TRBJ2-3, with a tentative D call TRBD1 (6 bases). In germline, CDR1 is SGDLS, CDR2 YYNGEE. The length of the CDR3 is 14 residues. V was trimmed by 3 bases and J by 4 bases, leaving 12 bases between them. CDR3 residues: CASSGQVDSDTQYF. In DNA form, the CDR3 reads TGTGCCAGCAGCGGACAGGTAGACTCAGATACGCAGTATTTT.

This clone was seen a handful of times. CDR3: CASSQDLARVTGNTIYF. The CDR3 nucleotides are TGCGCCAGCAGCCAAGATTTAGCCAGGGTGACGGGAAACACCATATATTTT. The genes are TRBV4-3 and TRBJ1-3; a weak D match, TRBD1 (5 bases). The CDR3 consists of 17 residues. The germline V gene encodes CDR1 LGHNA and CDR2 YSLEER. V lost 0 bases and J lost 4, with 16 bases in between.

The chain recombines TRBV5-1 with TRBJ1-4, with D unresolved. Germline values: CDR1 SGHRS, CDR2 YFSETQ. The CDR3 has 14 residues. Trimming left V 4 bases short and J 4 bases short, with 11 bases between. The DNA for the CDR3 is TGCGCCAGCAGCGTAGGAGACCATAATGAAAAACTGTTTTTT. Translation gives CASSVGDHNEKLFF.